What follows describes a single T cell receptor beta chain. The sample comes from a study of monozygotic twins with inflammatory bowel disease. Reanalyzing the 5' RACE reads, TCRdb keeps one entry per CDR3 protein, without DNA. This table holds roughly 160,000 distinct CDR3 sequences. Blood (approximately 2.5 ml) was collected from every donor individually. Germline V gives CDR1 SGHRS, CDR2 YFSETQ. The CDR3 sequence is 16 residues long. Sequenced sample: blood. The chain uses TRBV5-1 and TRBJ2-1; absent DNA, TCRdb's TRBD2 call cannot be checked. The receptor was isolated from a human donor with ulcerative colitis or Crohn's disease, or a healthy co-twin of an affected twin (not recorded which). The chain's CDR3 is CASSLGASGRGYEQFF.